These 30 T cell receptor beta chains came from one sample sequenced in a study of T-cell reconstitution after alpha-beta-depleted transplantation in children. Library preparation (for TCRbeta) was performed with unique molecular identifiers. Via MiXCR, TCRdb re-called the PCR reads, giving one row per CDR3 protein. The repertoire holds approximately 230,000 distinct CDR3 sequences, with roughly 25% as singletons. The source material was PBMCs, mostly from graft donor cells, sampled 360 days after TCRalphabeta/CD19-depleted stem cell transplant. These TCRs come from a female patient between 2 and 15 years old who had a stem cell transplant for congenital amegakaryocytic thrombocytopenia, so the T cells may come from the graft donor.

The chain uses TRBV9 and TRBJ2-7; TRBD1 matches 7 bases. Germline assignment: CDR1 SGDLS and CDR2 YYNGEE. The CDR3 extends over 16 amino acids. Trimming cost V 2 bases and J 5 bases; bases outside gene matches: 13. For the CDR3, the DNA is TGTGCCAGCAGCGTTTTTACCGGGACAGCTGTGGACGAGCAGTACTTC. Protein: CASSVFTGTAVDEQYF.

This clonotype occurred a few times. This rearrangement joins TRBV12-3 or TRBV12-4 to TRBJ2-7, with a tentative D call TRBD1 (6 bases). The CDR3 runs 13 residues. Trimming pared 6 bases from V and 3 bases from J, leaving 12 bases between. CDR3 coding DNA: TGTGCCAGCAGGTCTGACAGGTTCTACGAGCAGTACTTC. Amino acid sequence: CASRSDRFYEQYF.

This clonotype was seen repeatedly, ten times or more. The DNA for the CDR3 is TGTGCCAGCAGCCCGACTAGAGCAGATACGCAGTATTTT. Translating it yields CASSPTRADTQYF. The chain recombines TRBV7-3 with TRBJ2-3; a possible D gene is TRBD2 (6 bases). V lost 5 bases, J lost 4 bases, and 10 bases lay in between. Germline V gene lookup returns CDR1 SGHTA and CDR2 FQGTGA. The CDR3 spans 13 residues.

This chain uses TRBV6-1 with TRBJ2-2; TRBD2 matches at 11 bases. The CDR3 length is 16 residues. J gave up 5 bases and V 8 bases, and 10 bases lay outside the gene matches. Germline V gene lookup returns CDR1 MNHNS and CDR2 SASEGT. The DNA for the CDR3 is TGTGCCAGCGAGGGTAGCGGGAGGGCCAGGACCGGGGAGCTGTTTTTT. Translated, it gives CASEGSGRARTGELFF.

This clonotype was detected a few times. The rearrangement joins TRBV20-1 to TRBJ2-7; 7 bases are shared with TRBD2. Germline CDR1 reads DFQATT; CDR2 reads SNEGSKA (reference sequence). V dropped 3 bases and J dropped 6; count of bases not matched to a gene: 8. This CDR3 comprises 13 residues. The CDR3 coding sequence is TGCAGTGCTAGCAATGGGACTAAAGGCGAGCAGTACTTC. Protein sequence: CSASNGTKGEQYF.

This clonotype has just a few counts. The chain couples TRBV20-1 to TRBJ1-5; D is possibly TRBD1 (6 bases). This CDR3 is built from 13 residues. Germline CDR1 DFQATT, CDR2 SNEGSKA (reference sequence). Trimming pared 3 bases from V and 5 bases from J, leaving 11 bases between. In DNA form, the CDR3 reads TGCAGTGCTAGGGGAGGGGGAGATCAGCCCCAGCATTTT. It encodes CSARGGGDQPQHF.

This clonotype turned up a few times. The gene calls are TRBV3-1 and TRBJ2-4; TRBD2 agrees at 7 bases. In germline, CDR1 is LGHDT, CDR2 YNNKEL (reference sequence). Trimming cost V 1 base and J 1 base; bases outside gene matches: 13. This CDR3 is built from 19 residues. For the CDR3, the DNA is TGTGCCAGCAGCCAAGTTAGCGGGTACAGGAAGAGGGCCAAAAACATTCAGTACTTC. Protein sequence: CASSQVSGYRKRAKNIQYF.

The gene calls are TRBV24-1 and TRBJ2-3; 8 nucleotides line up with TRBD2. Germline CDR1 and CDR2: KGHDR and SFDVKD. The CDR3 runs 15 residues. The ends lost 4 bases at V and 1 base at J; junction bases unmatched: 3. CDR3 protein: CATSDPLAGTDTQYF. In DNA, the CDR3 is TGTGCCACCAGTGACCCACTAGCGGGCACAGATACGCAGTATTTT.

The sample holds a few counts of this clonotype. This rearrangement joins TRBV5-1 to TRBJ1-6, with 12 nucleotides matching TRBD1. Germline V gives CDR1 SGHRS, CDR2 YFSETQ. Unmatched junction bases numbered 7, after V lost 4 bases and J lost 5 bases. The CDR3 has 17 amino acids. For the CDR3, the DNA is TGCGCCAGCAGCGGGGACAGGGGGCTTCAGGATAATTCACCCCTCCACTTT. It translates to CASSGDRGLQDNSPLHF.

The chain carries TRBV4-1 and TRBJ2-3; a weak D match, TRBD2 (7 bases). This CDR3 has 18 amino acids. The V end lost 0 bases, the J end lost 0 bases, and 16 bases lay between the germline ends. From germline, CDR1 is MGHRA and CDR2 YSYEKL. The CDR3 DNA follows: TGCGCCAGCAGCCAAGATGGGGGCGGGGGTTTTAGCACAGATACGCAGTATTTT. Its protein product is CASSQDGGGGFSTDTQYF.

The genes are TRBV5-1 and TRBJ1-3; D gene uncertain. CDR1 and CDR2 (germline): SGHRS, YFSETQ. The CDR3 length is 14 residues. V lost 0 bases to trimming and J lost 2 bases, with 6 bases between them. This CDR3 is CASSLGDTGNTIYF. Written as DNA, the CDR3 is TGCGCCAGCAGCTTGGGGGATACTGGAAACACCATATATTTT.

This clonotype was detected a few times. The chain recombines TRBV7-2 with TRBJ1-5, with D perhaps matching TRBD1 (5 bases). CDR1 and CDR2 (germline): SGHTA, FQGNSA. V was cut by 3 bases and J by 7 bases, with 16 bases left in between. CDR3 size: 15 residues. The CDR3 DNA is TGTGCCAGCAGCTTTAGGCAGGGAGGTGGACAGCCCCAGCATTTT. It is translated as CASSFRQGGGQPQHF.

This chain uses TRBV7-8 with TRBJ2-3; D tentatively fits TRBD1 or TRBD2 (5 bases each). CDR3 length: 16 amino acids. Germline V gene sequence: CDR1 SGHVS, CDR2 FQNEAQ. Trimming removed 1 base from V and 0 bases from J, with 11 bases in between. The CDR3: CASSLDLWDSTDTQYF. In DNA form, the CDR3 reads TGTGCCAGCAGCTTAGATTTGTGGGACAGCACAGATACGCAGTATTTT.

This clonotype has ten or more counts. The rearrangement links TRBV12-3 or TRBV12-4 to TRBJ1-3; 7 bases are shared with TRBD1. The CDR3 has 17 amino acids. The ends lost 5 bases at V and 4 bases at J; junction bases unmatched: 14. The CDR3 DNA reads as TGTGCCAGCAGTCCCGAAAATCTAGGGACAGCCGGAAACACCATATATTTT. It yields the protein CASSPENLGTAGNTIYF.

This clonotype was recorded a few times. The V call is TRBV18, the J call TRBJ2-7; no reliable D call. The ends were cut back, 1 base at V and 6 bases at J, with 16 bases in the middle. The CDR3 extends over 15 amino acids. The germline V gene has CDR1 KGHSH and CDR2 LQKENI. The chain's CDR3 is CASSPLSTTPSEQYF. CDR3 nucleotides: TGTGCCAGCTCACCACTATCAACCACCCCCTCCGAGCAGTACTTC. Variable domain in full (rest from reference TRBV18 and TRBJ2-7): NAGVMQNPRHLVRRRGQEARLRCSPMKGHSHVYWYRQLPEEGLKFMVYLQKENIIDESGMPKERFSAEFPKEGPSILRIQQVVRGDSAAYFCASSPLSTTPSEQYFGPGTRLTVT.

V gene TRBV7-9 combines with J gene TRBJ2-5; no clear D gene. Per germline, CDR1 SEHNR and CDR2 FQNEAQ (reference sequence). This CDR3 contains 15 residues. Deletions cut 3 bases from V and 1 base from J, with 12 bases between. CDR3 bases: TGTGCCAGCAGCTTTGGTCCGACCATCCAAGAGACCCAGTACTTC. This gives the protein CASSFGPTIQETQYF. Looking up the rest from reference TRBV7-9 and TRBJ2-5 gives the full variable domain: DTGVSQNPRHKITKRGQNVTFRCDPISEHNRLYWYRQTLGQGPEFLTYFQNEAQLEKSRLLSDRFSAERPKGSFSTLEIQRTEQGDSAMYLCASSFGPTIQETQYFGPGTRLLVL.

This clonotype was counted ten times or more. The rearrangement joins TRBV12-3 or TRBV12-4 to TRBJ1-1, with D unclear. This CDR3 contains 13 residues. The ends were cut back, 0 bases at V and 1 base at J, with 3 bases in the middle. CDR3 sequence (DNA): TGTGCCAGCAGTTTAGCGGAGAACACTGAAGCTTTCTTT. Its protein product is CASSLAENTEAFF.

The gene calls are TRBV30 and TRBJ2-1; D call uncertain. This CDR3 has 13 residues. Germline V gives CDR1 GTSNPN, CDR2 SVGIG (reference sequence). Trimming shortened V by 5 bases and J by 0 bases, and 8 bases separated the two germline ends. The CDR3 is CAWDVSSYNEQFF. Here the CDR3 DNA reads TGTGCCTGGGACGTGAGCTCCTACAATGAGCAGTTCTTC.

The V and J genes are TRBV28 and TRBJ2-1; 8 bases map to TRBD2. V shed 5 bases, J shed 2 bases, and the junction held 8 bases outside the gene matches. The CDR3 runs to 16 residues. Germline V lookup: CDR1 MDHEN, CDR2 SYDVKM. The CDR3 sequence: CASSGSLAGTYNEQFF. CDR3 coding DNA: TGTGCCAGCAGTGGGTCCCTAGCGGGTACCTACAATGAGCAGTTCTTC.

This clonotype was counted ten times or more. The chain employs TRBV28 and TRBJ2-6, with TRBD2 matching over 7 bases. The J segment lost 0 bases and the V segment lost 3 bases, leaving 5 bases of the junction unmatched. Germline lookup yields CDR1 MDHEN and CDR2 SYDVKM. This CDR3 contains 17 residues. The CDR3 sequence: CASSFAGALSGANVLTF. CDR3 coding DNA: TGTGCCAGCAGTTTCGCGGGAGCGCTCTCTGGGGCCAACGTCCTGACTTTC.

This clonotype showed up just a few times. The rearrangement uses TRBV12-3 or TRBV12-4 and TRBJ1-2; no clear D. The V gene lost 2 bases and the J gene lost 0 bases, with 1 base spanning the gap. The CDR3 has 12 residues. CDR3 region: CASSLTNYGYTF. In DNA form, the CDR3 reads TGTGCCAGCAGTTTAACTAACTATGGCTACACCTTC.

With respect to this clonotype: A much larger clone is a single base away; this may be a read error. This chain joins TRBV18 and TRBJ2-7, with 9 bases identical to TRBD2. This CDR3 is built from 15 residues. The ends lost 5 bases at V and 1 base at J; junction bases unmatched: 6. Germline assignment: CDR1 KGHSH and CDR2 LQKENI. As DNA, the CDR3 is TGTGCCAGCTCAGCACGGGCGGGGGGGTCCTACGAGCAGTACTTC. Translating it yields CASSARAGGSYEQYF.

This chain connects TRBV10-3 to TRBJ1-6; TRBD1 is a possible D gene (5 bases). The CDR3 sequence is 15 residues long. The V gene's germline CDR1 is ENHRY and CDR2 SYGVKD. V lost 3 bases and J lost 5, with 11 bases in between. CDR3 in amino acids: CAISDRGPDNSPLHF. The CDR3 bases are TGTGCCATCAGTGACCGGGGACCGGATAATTCACCCCTCCACTTT.

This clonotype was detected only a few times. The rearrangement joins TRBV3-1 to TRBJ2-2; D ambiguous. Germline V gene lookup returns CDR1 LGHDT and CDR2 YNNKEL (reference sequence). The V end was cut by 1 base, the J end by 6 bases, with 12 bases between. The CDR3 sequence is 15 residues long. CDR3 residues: CASSQAPIAAGELFF. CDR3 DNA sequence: TGTGCCAGCAGCCAAGCGCCGATTGCAGCCGGGGAGCTGTTTTTT.

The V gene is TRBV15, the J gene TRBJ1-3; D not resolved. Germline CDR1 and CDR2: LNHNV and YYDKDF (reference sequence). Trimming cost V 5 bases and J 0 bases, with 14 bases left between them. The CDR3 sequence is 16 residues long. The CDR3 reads CATSPIKFHSGNTIYF. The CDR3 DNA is TGTGCCACCAGCCCGATTAAATTCCACTCTGGAAACACCATATATTTT.

Here the CDR3 reads CASSPKIPRTGETDEQFF. CDR3 nucleotide sequence: TGTGCCAGCAGCCCTAAGATCCCTCGGACAGGGGAAACCGATGAGCAGTTCTTC. This sequence joins TRBV4-2 and TRBJ2-1; 9 bases are a match to TRBD1. Trimming cost V 4 bases and J 8 bases; bases outside gene matches: 18. CDR3 length: 18 residues. Germline CDR1 and CDR2: LGHNA and YNFKEQ.

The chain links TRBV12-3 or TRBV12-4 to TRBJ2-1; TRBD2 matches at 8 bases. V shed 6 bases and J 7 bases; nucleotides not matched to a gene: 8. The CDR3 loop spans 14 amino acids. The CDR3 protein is CASRPGLGVNEQFF. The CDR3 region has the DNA TGTGCCAGCAGGCCGGGACTAGGAGTAAATGAGCAGTTCTTC.

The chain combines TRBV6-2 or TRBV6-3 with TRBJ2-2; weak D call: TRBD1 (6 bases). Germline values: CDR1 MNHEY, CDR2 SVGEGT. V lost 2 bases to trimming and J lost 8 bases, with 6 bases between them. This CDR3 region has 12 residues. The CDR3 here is CASSYQGGELFF. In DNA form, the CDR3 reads TGTGCCAGCAGTTACCAGGGGGGGGAGCTGTTTTTT.

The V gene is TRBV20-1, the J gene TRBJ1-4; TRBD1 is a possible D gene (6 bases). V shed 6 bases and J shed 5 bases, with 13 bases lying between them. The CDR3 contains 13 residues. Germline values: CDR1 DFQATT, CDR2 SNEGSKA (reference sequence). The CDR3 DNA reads TGCAGTGCCACGACAGGAGAGAATGAAAAACTGTTTTTT. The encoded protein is CSATTGENEKLFF.

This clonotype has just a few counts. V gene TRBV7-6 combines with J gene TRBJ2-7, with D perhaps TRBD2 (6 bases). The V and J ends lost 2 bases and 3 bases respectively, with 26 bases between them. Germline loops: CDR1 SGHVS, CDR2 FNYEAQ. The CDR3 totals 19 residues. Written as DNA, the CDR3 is TGTGCCAGCAGCTTAAGGAGGCAATGGTCGGGGGAAACTCGCTACGAGCAGTACTTC. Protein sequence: CASSLRRQWSGETRYEQYF.